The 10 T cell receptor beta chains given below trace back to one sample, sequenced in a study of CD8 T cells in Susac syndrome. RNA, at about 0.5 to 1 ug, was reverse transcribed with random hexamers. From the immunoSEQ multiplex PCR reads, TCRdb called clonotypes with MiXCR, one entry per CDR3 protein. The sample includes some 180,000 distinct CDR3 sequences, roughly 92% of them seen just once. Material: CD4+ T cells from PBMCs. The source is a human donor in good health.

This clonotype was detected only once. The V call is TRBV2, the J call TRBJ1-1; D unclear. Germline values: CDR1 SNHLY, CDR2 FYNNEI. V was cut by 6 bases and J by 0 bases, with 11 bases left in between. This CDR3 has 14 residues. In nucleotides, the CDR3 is TGTGCCAGCAGCAACGGTGTCATGAACACTGAAGCTTTCTTT. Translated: CASSNGVMNTEAFF.

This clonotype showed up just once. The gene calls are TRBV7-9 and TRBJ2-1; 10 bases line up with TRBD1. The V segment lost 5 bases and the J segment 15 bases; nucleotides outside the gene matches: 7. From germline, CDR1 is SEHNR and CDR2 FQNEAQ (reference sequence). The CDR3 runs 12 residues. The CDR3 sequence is CASSRDRGRTFF. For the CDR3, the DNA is TGTGCCAGCAGCCGTGACAGGGGGCGTACGTTCTTC. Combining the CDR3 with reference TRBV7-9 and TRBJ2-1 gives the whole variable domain DTGVSQNPRHKITKRGQNVTFRCDPISEHNRLYWYRQTLGQGPEFLTYFQNEAQLEKSRLLSDRFSAERPKGSFSTLEIQRTEQGDSAMYLCASSRDRGRTFFGPGTRLTVL.

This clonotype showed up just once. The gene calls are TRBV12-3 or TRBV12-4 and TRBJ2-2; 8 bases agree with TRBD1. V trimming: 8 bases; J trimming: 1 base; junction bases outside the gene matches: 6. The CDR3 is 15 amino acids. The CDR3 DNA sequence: TGTGCCAGCGGCCAGGGACAGGTGAACACCGGGGAGCTGTTTTTT. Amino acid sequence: CASGQGQVNTGELFF.

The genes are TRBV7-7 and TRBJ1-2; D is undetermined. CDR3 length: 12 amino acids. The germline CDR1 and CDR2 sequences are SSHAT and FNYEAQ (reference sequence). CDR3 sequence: CAVGLRLDGYTF. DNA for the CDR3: TGTGCTGTAGGACTGAGGCTAGATGGCTACACCTTC.

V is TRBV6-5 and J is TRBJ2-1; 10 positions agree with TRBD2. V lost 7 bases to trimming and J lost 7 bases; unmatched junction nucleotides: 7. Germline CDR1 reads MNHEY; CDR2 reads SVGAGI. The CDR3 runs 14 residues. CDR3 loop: CASKSGGAGNEQFF. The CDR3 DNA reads TGTGCCAGCAAAAGCGGGGGGGCCGGGAATGAGCAGTTCTTC.

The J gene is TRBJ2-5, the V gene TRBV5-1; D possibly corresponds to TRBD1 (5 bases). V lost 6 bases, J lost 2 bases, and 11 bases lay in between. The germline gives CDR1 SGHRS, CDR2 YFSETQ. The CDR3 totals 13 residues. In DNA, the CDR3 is TGCGCCAGCATTGGGGCAGGGCAAGAGACCCAGTACTTC. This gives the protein CASIGAGQETQYF. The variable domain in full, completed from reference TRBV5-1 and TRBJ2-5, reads KAGVTQTPRYLIKTRGQQVTLSCSPISGHRSVSWYQQTPGQGLQFLFEYFSETQRNKGNFPGRFSGRQFSNSRSEMNVSTLELGDSALYLCASIGAGQETQYFGPGTRLLVL.

CDR3: CSARSGYEQYF. The CDR3 DNA is TGCAGCGCTCGAAGCGGCTACGAGCAGTACTTC. The chain links TRBV29-1 to TRBJ2-7, with a tentative D call TRBD2 (5 bases). This CDR3 is built from 11 residues. CDR1 is SQVTM, CDR2 ANQGSEA, per germline. V lost 7 bases and J lost 3, with 10 bases in between.

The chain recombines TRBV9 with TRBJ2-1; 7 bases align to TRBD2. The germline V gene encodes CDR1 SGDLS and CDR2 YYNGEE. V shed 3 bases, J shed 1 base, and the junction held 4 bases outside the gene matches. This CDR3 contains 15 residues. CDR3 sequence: CASSAQGGSYNEQFF. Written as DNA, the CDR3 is TGTGCCAGCAGCGCTCAGGGAGGGTCCTACAATGAGCAGTTCTTC.

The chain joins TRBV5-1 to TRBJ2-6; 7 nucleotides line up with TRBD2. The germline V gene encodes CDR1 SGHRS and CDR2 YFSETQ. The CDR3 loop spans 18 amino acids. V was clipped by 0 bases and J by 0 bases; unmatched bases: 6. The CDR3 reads CASSLVAGMDSGANVLTF. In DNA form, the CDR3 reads TGCGCCAGCAGCTTGGTAGCGGGCATGGACTCTGGGGCCAACGTCCTGACTTTC.

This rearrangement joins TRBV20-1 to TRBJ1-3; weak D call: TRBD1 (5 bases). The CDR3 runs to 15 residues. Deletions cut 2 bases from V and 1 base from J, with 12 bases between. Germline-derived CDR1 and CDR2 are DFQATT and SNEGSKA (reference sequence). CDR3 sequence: CSARQGSGSGNTIYF. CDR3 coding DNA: TGCAGTGCTAGACAGGGTAGTGGTTCTGGAAACACCATATATTTT.